These 20 T cell receptor beta chains were all obtained from the same sample, sequenced in a study of shared clonotypes between healthy human individuals (TCRdb year 2020). The library relied on the immunoSEQ multiplex PCR assay. The table was pulled from immuneACCESS by TCRdb, which kept in-frame rearrangements only. Such tables lose some clones; where checked, under half of the loss comes from unresolved V genes, and the rest has no known cause. This sample is represented by roughly 2.5 million clones; around nine tenths of them were singletons. Around 0.14% of the sample is in the top ten clones. Sequenced input: naive CD4+ T cells sorted from blood. This specimen's cell subset or site label, per the study, means: CD45RA+ positively selected. All receptors derive from a man aged 18 to 30 in good health.

This chain uses TRBV7-2 with TRBJ2-7; 7 nucleotides line up with TRBD1. V lost 5 bases to trimming and J lost 0 bases; unmatched junction nucleotides: 7. CDR1 and CDR2 from the germline V gene are SGHTA and FQGNSA. The CDR3 contains 15 residues. The CDR3 coding sequence is TGTGCCAGCAGCCCCTCGAGGGGGCTCTCCTACGAGCAGTACTTC. Protein: CASSPSRGLSYEQYF.

The rearrangement uses TRBV7-2 and TRBJ2-3, with TRBD2 matching 9 bases. The V gene end was trimmed by 3 bases and the J gene end by 1 base; junction bases not matched to a gene: 14. The CDR3 runs to 19 residues. Germline-derived CDR1 and CDR2 are SGHTA and FQGNSA. CDR3 sequence (DNA): TGTGCCAGCAGCTTGGTCGGCGGGGGGGGCCTAGGAGGCACAGATACGCAGTATTTT. Protein sequence: CASSLVGGGGLGGTDTQYF.

In its sample, this clone was seen a few times. The rearrangement joins TRBV25-1 to TRBJ1-3; D remains ambiguous. The V gene's germline CDR1 is MGHDK and CDR2 SYGVNS. V dropped 5 bases and J dropped 4 bases, with 9 bases sitting between them. The CDR3 covers 13 residues. Written as DNA, the CDR3 is TGTGCCAGCAGTCTGGCGTCGGGAAACACCATATATTTT. Translated: CASSLASGNTIYF.

This clone was detected once. The rearrangement uses TRBV7-9 and TRBJ2-3; D is unresolved. The V and J ends lost 7 bases and 4 bases respectively, with 9 bases between them. The CDR3 contains 12 residues. Germline loops: CDR1 SEHNR, CDR2 FQNEAQ (reference sequence). This CDR3 is CASTSGSDTQYF. CDR3 DNA: TGTGCCAGCACGAGTGGGTCAGATACGCAGTATTTT.

The V gene is TRBV19, the J gene TRBJ2-1; D uncertain. V gave up 10 bases and J gave up 4 bases, with 17 bases separating them. Germline CDR1 LNHDA, CDR2 SQIVND (reference sequence). CDR3 length equals 14 residues. CDR3 region: CATQWGPGYNEQFF. CDR3 nucleotide sequence: TGTGCCACCCAGTGGGGTCCCGGGTACAATGAGCAGTTCTTC. Drawing the rest from reference TRBV19 and TRBJ2-1, the complete variable domain is DGGITQSPKYLFRKEGQNVTLSCEQNLNHDAMYWYRQDPGQGLRLIYYSQIVNDFQKGDIAEGYSVSREKKESFPLTVTSAQKNPTAFYLCATQWGPGYNEQFFGPGTRLTVL.

Of note for this clone: In the same sample, other DNA sequences code for this CDR3. V usage is TRBV27 and J usage is TRBJ1-6; 7 bases fit TRBD1. CDR1 is MNHEY, CDR2 SMNVEV, per germline (reference sequence). The CDR3 is 13 residues long. Unmatched junction bases numbered 5, after V lost 6 bases and J lost 9 bases. CDR3 loop: CASSRQGSSPLHF. In nucleotides, the CDR3 is TGTGCCAGCAGCAGACAGGGTAGTTCACCCCTCCACTTT.

Of note for this clone: The junction departs from germline at one end; a sequencing error may be responsible. The gene calls are TRBV7-7 and TRBJ2-7; D may be TRBD1 or TRBD2 (6 bases each). This CDR3 has 16 residues. Germline values: CDR1 SSHAT, CDR2 FNYEAQ (reference sequence). The CDR3 nucleotides read TGTGCTAGCAGCCTAAAGGGGGGAAGATGGGTCTACGAGCAGTACTTC. Residues: CASSLKGGRWVYEQYF.

J is TRBJ1-4 and V is TRBV2; 7 positions agree with TRBD1. The ends lost 6 bases at V and 7 bases at J; junction bases unmatched: 8. The CDR3 sequence is 14 residues long. The germline V gene encodes CDR1 SNHLY and CDR2 FYNNEI. The CDR3 DNA follows: TGTGCCAGCAGAGGGACAGCCTCTAGTGAAAAACTGTTTTTT. This sequence encodes CASRGTASSEKLFF.

This clone has only one observation. V usage is TRBV10-3 and J usage is TRBJ2-3; 13 bases fit TRBD2. The V gene end was trimmed by 0 bases and the J gene end by 3 bases; junction bases not matched to a gene: 3. The CDR3 is 17 residues long. Germline V gene data show CDR1 as ENHRY and CDR2 as SYGVKD. CDR3 protein: CAISESGLAGDTDTQYF. The CDR3 DNA reads TGTGCCATCAGTGAGTCTGGACTAGCGGGGGATACAGATACGCAGTATTTT.

The rearrangement links TRBV6-5 to TRBJ1-5; D ambiguous. Trimming took off 5 bases at V and 0 bases at J, with 11 bases between the two ends. The V gene's germline CDR1 is MNHEY and CDR2 SVGAGI. This CDR3 region has 15 residues. The CDR3 DNA is TGTGCCAGCAGTGCAGGCGGGTCTAGCAATCAGCCCCAGCATTTT. Amino acid sequence: CASSAGGSSNQPQHF.

The chain couples TRBV30 to TRBJ2-6, with D perhaps matching TRBD1 (6 bases). CDR3 length: 16 amino acids. CDR1 is GTSNPN, CDR2 SVGIG, per germline (reference sequence). The V and J ends lost 2 bases and 0 bases respectively, with 11 bases between them. CDR3 in amino acids: CAWSPGVNSGANVLTF. The CDR3 DNA follows: TGTGCCTGGAGTCCAGGGGTTAACTCTGGGGCCAACGTCCTGACTTTC.

The chain combines TRBV11-3 with TRBJ1-3; D gene uncertain. V was clipped by 0 bases and J by 0 bases, with 6 bases between them. CDR3 length: 15 amino acids. Germline V gene lookup returns CDR1 SGHNT and CDR2 YENEEA. In nucleotides, the CDR3 is TGTGCCAGCAGCTTAGATCGCATCTCTGGAAACACCATATATTTT. Translation: CASSLDRISGNTIYF.

The chain recombines TRBV29-1 with TRBJ2-1, with TRBD2 matching over 10 bases. Germline CDR1 and CDR2: SQVTM and ANQGSEA. Trimming at V came to 4 bases and at J to 7 bases, leaving 13 bases not matched to a gene. The length of the CDR3 is 16 residues. CDR3 nucleotide sequence: TGCAGCGTTGGGGTCCGGCTAGCGGGAGTGAAGAATGAGCAGTTCTTC. Translating it yields CSVGVRLAGVKNEQFF.

This sequence joins TRBV28 and TRBJ1-5; TRBD1 agrees at 9 bases. From germline, CDR1 is MDHEN and CDR2 SYDVKM. The CDR3 sequence is 15 residues long. Trimming removed 5 bases from V and 6 bases from J; junction bases left unmatched: 8. The CDR3 DNA sequence: TGTGCCAGCAGTGCGCGGGACAGGGTGGTTCAGCCCCAGCATTTT. This gives the protein CASSARDRVVQPQHF.

The rearrangement joins TRBV6-5 to TRBJ1-1, with D possibly TRBD1 on 5 matching bases. V lost 6 bases to trimming and J lost 1 base, with 15 bases between them. The CDR3 has 15 amino acids. Germline V lookup: CDR1 MNHEY, CDR2 SVGAGI. This CDR3 is CASRTSGGSNTEAFF. CDR3 coding DNA: TGTGCCAGCAGAACATCCGGGGGGTCGAACACTGAAGCTTTCTTT.

V is TRBV28 and J is TRBJ2-6; 7 bases are a match to TRBD1. CDR1 MDHEN and CDR2 SYDVKM come from the germline V gene. This CDR3 spans 20 amino acids. The ends lost 3 bases at V and 1 base at J; junction bases unmatched: 15. The CDR3 reads CASSFRTGLYSSSGANVLTF. In DNA form, the CDR3 reads TGTGCCAGCAGTTTTAGGACAGGTCTTTACTCCAGTTCTGGGGCCAACGTCCTGACTTTC.

The chain carries TRBV10-3 and TRBJ2-7; 12 bases line up with TRBD2. Germline CDR1 reads ENHRY; CDR2 reads SYGVKD. With 8 bases clipped from V and 0 bases from J, the junction kept 5 bases outside the gene matches. This CDR3 contains 15 residues. Written as DNA, the CDR3 is TGTGCCATCGGAGGACTAGCGGGGAGCTCCTACGAGCAGTACTTC. This gives the protein CAIGGLAGSSYEQYF.

This clone was detected once. CDR3 residues: CASSLREANTGELFF. CDR3 coding DNA: TGTGCCAGCAGCTTGAGGGAGGCGAACACCGGGGAGCTGTTTTTT. The chain combines TRBV7-9 with TRBJ2-2; perhaps TRBD2 as D (6 bases). V was trimmed by 3 bases and J by 0 bases, leaving 8 bases between them. Germline loops: CDR1 SEHNR, CDR2 FQNEAQ (reference sequence). The CDR3 runs 15 residues.

The chain carries TRBV7-6 and TRBJ2-7, with 10 bases matching TRBD2. In germline, CDR1 is SGHVS, CDR2 FNYEAQ. This CDR3 contains 15 residues. Unmatched junction bases numbered 11, after V lost 6 bases and J lost 6 bases. The CDR3 nucleotides read TGTGCCAGCAGTAGTAGCGGGGGGAAATATAGCGAGCAGTACTTC. As protein: CASSSSGGKYSEQYF.

The V call is TRBV7-8, the J call TRBJ2-1, with TRBD2 matching 9 bases. The CDR3 is 12 amino acids. The V gene end was trimmed by 10 bases and the J gene end by 7 bases; junction bases not matched to a gene: 5. Germline assignment: CDR1 SGHVS and CDR2 FQNEAQ. CDR3 DNA sequence: TGTGCCAACTTTCTAGCGGGAAATGAGCAGTTCTTC. It translates to CANFLAGNEQFF.